This T cell receptor (beta chain) was sequenced in a study of memory CD4+ T cells and cytomegalovirus serostatus. The sort gate was single viable CD3+CD4+CD8-CD45RO+ cells for memory CD4+ T cells. Deletions cut 8 bases from V and 1 base from J, with 7 bases between. This CDR3 contains 12 residues. Germline values: CDR1 MGHDK, CDR2 SYGVNS. Method: immunoSEQ multiplex PCR; TCRdb's copy keeps in-frame clones and lacks some. The table has around 41,000 clones, about three quarters seen once; the top ten hold around 6.6%. The genes are TRBV25-1 and TRBJ2-3; D uncertain. The sample was memory CD4+ T cells from blood. The source is an adult in good health and CMV-seronegative. CDR3: CASATRTDTQYF. CDR3 DNA: TGTGCCAGCGCCACGCGCACAGATACGCAGTATTTT. Filled out from reference TRBV25-1 and TRBJ2-3, the complete variable domain reads EADIYQTPRYLVIGTGKKITLECSQTMGHDKMYWYQQDPGMELHLIHYSYGVNSTEKGDLSSESTVSRIRTEHFPLTLESARPSHTSQYLCASATRTDTQYFGPGTRLTVL.